What follows are 21 T cell receptor beta chains derived from one specimen sequenced in a study of graft-versus-host responses after intestinal transplantation. Using immunoSEQ multiplex PCR, the repertoire was profiled, and TCRdb retains in-frame clones only, with some absent. The data show around 110,000 clones, around 94% seen once. No cognate antigen is known for these TCRs. Here the sequenced sample was unstimulated CD4+ T cells sorted from spleen or lymph node cells, taken before transplant. These receptors were obtained from a human donor who was the organ donor for an intestinal transplant.

The chain has TRBV11-2 and TRBJ2-7; TRBD1 matches 7 bases. The CDR3 has 15 amino acids. The trim removed 6 bases at V and 1 base at J, leaving 9 bases unmatched. CDR1 is SGHAT and CDR2 is FQNNGV in the germline V gene. Here the CDR3 reads CASRTNPGQSYEQYF. CDR3 in DNA: TGTGCCAGCAGGACTAATCCGGGACAGTCCTACGAGCAGTACTTC.

The CDR3 protein is CASSSTPVQVAGITDTQYF. CDR3 bases: TGTGCCAGCAGCTCAACACCAGTTCAGGTAGCGGGAATCACAGATACGCAGTATTTT. This chain links TRBV7-8 with TRBJ2-3; TRBD2 agrees at 8 bases. The J segment lost 2 bases and the V segment lost 4 bases, leaving 17 bases of the junction unmatched. Germline CDR1 and CDR2: SGHVS and FQNEAQ. The CDR3 has 19 residues.

V is TRBV15 and J is TRBJ2-5; TRBD2 matches at 9 bases. The CDR3 runs to 17 residues. The germline gives CDR1 LNHNV, CDR2 YYDKDF (reference sequence). V was clipped by 4 bases and J by 3 bases; unmatched bases: 12. The CDR3 nucleotides are TGTGCCACCAGCATGGGACCCGGGACTAGCTATAAAGAGACCCAGTACTTC. Its translation: CATSMGPGTSYKETQYF.

The chain joins TRBV19 to TRBJ1-5; weak D call: TRBD1 (6 bases). CDR3 length: 14 residues. Per germline, CDR1 LNHDA and CDR2 SQIVND (reference sequence). Between the trimmed V and J ends, which lost 6 bases and 1 base, there was a span of 10 bases. CDR3 DNA: TGTGCCAGTAGAAGGGGGGTGAGCAATCAGCCCCAGCATTTT. Its protein product is CASRRGVSNQPQHF.

The chain is built from TRBV5-1 and TRBJ2-2; TRBD1 agrees at 7 bases. The CDR3 extends over 15 amino acids. V shed 3 bases and J 2 bases; nucleotides not matched to a gene: 4. Germline CDR1 is SGHRS and CDR2 is YFSETQ. CDR3 loop: CASSSGTENTGELFF. CDR3 nucleotide sequence: TGCGCCAGCAGCTCCGGGACAGAAAACACCGGGGAGCTGTTTTTT.

The chain links TRBV7-2 to TRBJ1-5; D unresolved. The CDR3 extends over 14 amino acids. CDR1 and CDR2 from the germline V gene are SGHTA and FQGNSA. V was shortened by 0 bases and J by 7 bases, with 10 bases between the two germline ends. The CDR3 region is CASSLAMSGQPQHF. The DNA for the CDR3 is TGTGCCAGCAGCTTAGCGATGTCGGGGCAGCCCCAGCATTTT. Looking up the rest from reference TRBV7-2 and TRBJ1-5 gives the full variable domain: GAGVSQSPSNKVTEKGKDVELRCDPISGHTALYWYRQSLGQGLEFLIYFQGNSAPDKSGLPSDRFSAERTGGSVSTLTIQRTQQEDSAVYLCASSLAMSGQPQHFGDGTRLSIL.

This clone was observed a few times. The chain uses TRBV5-1 and TRBJ2-5; 13 positions agree with TRBD2. The V and J ends lost 4 bases and 3 bases, in that order; junction bases with no gene match: 6. CDR3 length: 16 residues. Germline-derived CDR1 and CDR2 are SGHRS and YFSETQ. This CDR3 reads CASSPGTSGIKETQYF. DNA for the CDR3: TGCGCCAGCAGCCCTGGGACTAGCGGGATCAAAGAGACCCAGTACTTC. The full variable domain, rest sourced from reference TRBV5-1 and TRBJ2-5, is KAGVTQTPRYLIKTRGQQVTLSCSPISGHRSVSWYQQTPGQGLQFLFEYFSETQRNKGNFPGRFSGRQFSNSRSEMNVSTLELGDSALYLCASSPGTSGIKETQYFGPGTRLLVL.

V usage is TRBV2 and J usage is TRBJ2-3; the D gene is possibly TRBD2 (6 bases). CDR1 and CDR2 from the germline V gene are SNHLY and FYNNEI. The CDR3 spans 14 residues. Trimming removed 5 bases from V and 7 bases from J, with 16 bases in between. The CDR3 protein is CASSMSGVLYTQYF. CDR3 DNA sequence: TGTGCCAGCAGTATGTCGGGAGTCTTGTATACGCAGTATTTT.

The chain couples TRBV7-9 to TRBJ1-2; D not certain. This CDR3 spans 12 amino acids. Germline assignment: CDR1 SEHNR and CDR2 FQNEAQ (reference sequence). V was pared by 3 bases and J by 2 bases, with 4 bases between. CDR3 bases: TGTGCCAGCAGCTTCCTGAACTATGGCTACACCTTC. It specifies CASSFLNYGYTF.

This clone was recorded only once. This sequence joins TRBV12-5 and TRBJ2-7; D possibly corresponds to TRBD2 (7 bases). The germline gives CDR1 LGHNT, CDR2 FRNRAP. Trimming cost V 7 bases and J 3 bases, with 13 bases left between them. The CDR3 runs to 13 residues. The CDR3 bases are TGTGCTAGTGCCCAAGGGGGGGGCTACGAGCAGTACTTC. Amino acids: CASAQGGGYEQYF.

This sequence joins TRBV6-1 and TRBJ2-1; 11 nucleotides align to TRBD2. V dropped 7 bases and J dropped 0; count of bases not matched to a gene: 2. The CDR3 totals 15 residues. Germline CDR1 and CDR2: MNHNS and SASEGT. The CDR3 DNA reads TGTGCCAGCACCACTAGCGGGAGCTCCTACAATGAGCAGTTCTTC. Protein product: CASTTSGSSYNEQFF.

The genes are TRBV7-9 and TRBJ1-2; D remains ambiguous. Germline values: CDR1 SEHNR, CDR2 FQNEAQ (reference sequence). The CDR3 runs 14 residues. Trimming removed 3 bases at V and 5 bases at J, with 13 bases between. CDR3 amino acids: CASSLGGLHYGYTF. In DNA, the CDR3 is TGTGCCAGCAGCTTGGGCGGACTCCATTATGGCTACACCTTC.

In its sample, this clone was seen once. The chain combines TRBV27 with TRBJ2-7; no firm D call. Per germline, CDR1 MNHEY and CDR2 SMNVEV (reference sequence). V was trimmed by 5 bases and J by 0 bases, leaving 8 bases between them. This CDR3 region has 13 residues. The CDR3 region is CASSTKSSYEQYF. The CDR3 DNA reads TGTGCCAGCAGTACAAAAAGCTCCTACGAGCAGTACTTC.

The V call is TRBV9, the J call TRBJ2-2, with 7 bases fitting TRBD2. Per the germline V gene, CDR1 is SGDLS and CDR2 is YYNGEE. The CDR3 is 15 residues long. Trimming cost V 2 bases and J 3 bases; bases outside gene matches: 4. The CDR3 loop reads CASSVLAAHTGELFF. Here the CDR3 DNA reads TGTGCCAGCAGCGTTCTAGCGGCCCACACCGGGGAGCTGTTTTTT.

The rearrangement joins TRBV7-9 to TRBJ2-2, with 10 bases fitting TRBD1. The V gene's germline CDR1 is SEHNR and CDR2 FQNEAQ (reference sequence). The CDR3 totals 17 residues. With 6 bases clipped from V and 1 base from J, the junction kept 8 bases outside the gene matches. The CDR3 protein is CASRKRRDRGNTGELFF. The DNA of the CDR3 is TGTGCCAGCAGGAAGAGACGGGACAGGGGGAACACCGGGGAGCTGTTTTTT.

This sequence joins TRBV2 and TRBJ2-1, with D possibly matching TRBD2 (6 bases). V shed 2 bases and J shed 7 bases, with 12 bases lying between them. This CDR3 is built from 14 residues. Germline loops: CDR1 SNHLY, CDR2 FYNNEI. CDR3 protein: CASSEYPGANEQFF. DNA for the CDR3: TGTGCCAGCAGTGAATACCCGGGAGCTAATGAGCAGTTCTTC. Filled out from reference TRBV2 and TRBJ2-1, the complete variable domain reads EPEVTQTPSHQVTQMGQEVILRCVPISNHLYFYWYRQILGQKVEFLVSFYNNEISEKSEIFDDQFSVERPDGSNFTLKIRSTKLEDSAMYFCASSEYPGANEQFFGPGTRLTVL.

The J gene is TRBJ2-1, the V gene TRBV5-4; maybe TRBD2 (6 bases). The V end was cut by 2 bases, the J end by 4 bases, with 13 bases between. Germline V gene sequence: CDR1 SGHNT, CDR2 YYREEE (reference sequence). The CDR3 covers 15 residues. The CDR3 nucleotides read TGTGCCAGCAGCTTCGACGGGAGAGGATACAATGAGCAGTTCTTC. It yields the protein CASSFDGRGYNEQFF.

The chain carries TRBV28 and TRBJ1-3; 7 bases map to TRBD1. The CDR3 is made up of 14 amino acids. CDR1 is MDHEN and CDR2 is SYDVKM in the germline V gene. With 5 bases clipped from V and 4 bases from J, the junction kept 5 bases outside the gene matches. The CDR3 DNA reads TGTGCCAGCAGTACATACAGGGGAGGAAACACCATATATTTT. It is translated as CASSTYRGGNTIYF.

The chain is built from TRBV5-8 and TRBJ1-5; maybe TRBD1 (5 bases). Germline CDR1 is SGHTS and CDR2 is YDEGEE. Trimming removed 3 bases at V and 0 bases at J, with 10 bases between. This CDR3 contains 15 residues. CDR3 residues: CASSWDALSNQPQHF. DNA for the CDR3: TGTGCCAGCAGCTGGGACGCCCTTAGCAATCAGCCCCAGCATTTT.

The chain combines TRBV7-6 with TRBJ1-4, with D possibly matching TRBD1 (5 bases). This CDR3 is 14 amino acids long. Germline assignment: CDR1 SGHVS and CDR2 FNYEAQ. The V gene lost 5 bases and the J gene lost 5 bases, with 12 bases spanning the gap. The CDR3 loop reads CASSMAGGNEKLFF. The DNA for the CDR3 is TGTGCCAGCAGCATGGCTGGGGGAAATGAAAAACTGTTTTTT.

The V and J genes are TRBV28 and TRBJ1-2; a weak D match, TRBD1 (5 bases). The CDR3 runs 19 residues. Germline lookup yields CDR1 MDHEN and CDR2 SYDVKM. Trimming removed 2 bases at V and 2 bases at J, with 24 bases between. Here the CDR3 DNA reads TGTGCCAGCAGTTTACGGAAGCTTTCGGGGCAGTTTTTAAACTATGGCTACACCTTC. Its protein is CASSLRKLSGQFLNYGYTF.